This T cell receptor (beta chain) was retrieved from a study of blood T cell repertoires in COVID-19. At the level of the study: In each case, the material was cDNA or gDNA derived from T cells, B-cell-depleted T cells, or PBMCs.

Unmatched junction bases numbered 12, after V lost 3 bases and J lost 10 bases. The germline V gene has CDR1 SGHDT and CDR2 YYEEEE. The CDR3 sequence is 16 residues long. Clones were read by immunoSEQ multiplex PCR, and TCRdb kept only the in-frame ones, dropping some. Counted here are 150,000 to 200,000 clones, around 90% occurring once; the ten biggest clones make up 5%. The V call is TRBV5-6, the J call TRBJ1-6, with 8 bases lining up with TRBD1. Sequencing was carried out using peripheral blood. The clonotype comes from a human donor in a cohort sampled during active COVID-19. As DNA, the CDR3 is TGTGCCAGCAGCTACGACGGACAGGGACAGGCGTCACCCCTCCACTTT. It specifies CASSYDGQGQASPLHF.